These 26 T cell receptor beta chains were sequenced from one sample in a study of cytomegalovirus exposure and HLA in healthy donors. Clones were read by immunoSEQ multiplex PCR, and TCRdb kept only the in-frame ones, dropping some. The data contain 50,000 to 65,000 clones, about 95% of them seen just once; the ten biggest clones take up 6.5% to 9%. Sequenced sample: PBMCs. These receptors were taken from a young woman in good health and CMV-seropositive.

The genes are TRBV2 and TRBJ1-2; D perhaps matches TRBD1 (6 bases). V was pared by 3 bases and J by 4 bases, with 18 bases between. Germline CDR1 reads SNHLY; CDR2 reads FYNNEI. This CDR3 spans 16 amino acids. CDR3 bases: TGTGCCAGCAGTGATGGCAGGGGCCCTCCCGGCTATGGCTACACCTTC. Residues: CASSDGRGPPGYGYTF.

The chain recombines TRBV2 with TRBJ1-5; 8 nucleotides align to TRBD1. Unmatched junction bases numbered 10, after V lost 6 bases and J lost 3 bases. CDR3 length equals 16 residues. The germline CDR1 and CDR2 sequences are SNHLY and FYNNEI. In DNA form, the CDR3 reads TGTGCCAGCAGGGACGACAGGGGCGGGAACAATCAGCCCCAGCATTTT. As protein: CASRDDRGGNNQPQHF.

The chain is built from TRBV5-1 and TRBJ2-1, with 7 bases lining up with TRBD2. The CDR3 has 14 residues. The V gene's germline CDR1 is SGHRS and CDR2 YFSETQ. V lost 4 bases to trimming and J lost 10 bases; unmatched junction nucleotides: 11. CDR3 sequence: CASSPAGEGREQFF. CDR3 DNA: TGCGCCAGCAGCCCCGCTGGGGAGGGAAGAGAGCAGTTCTTC.

The J gene is TRBJ1-1, the V gene TRBV27; 8 bases line up with TRBD1. Germline V gene lookup returns CDR1 MNHEY and CDR2 SMNVEV (reference sequence). V shed 6 bases, J shed 0 bases, and the junction held 3 bases outside the gene matches. The CDR3 is made up of 14 amino acids. The DNA for the CDR3 is TGTGCCAGCAGGACGGGACAGGTGAACACTGAAGCTTTCTTT. As protein: CASRTGQVNTEAFF.

The gene calls are TRBV6-5 and TRBJ1-2; D ambiguous. Germline lookup yields CDR1 MNHEY and CDR2 SVGAGI. Trimming removed 8 bases from V and 8 bases from J, with 21 bases in between. The CDR3 is made up of 14 amino acids. The CDR3: CASSHKTLGGGYTF. Here the CDR3 DNA reads TGTGCCAGCTCCCATAAGACACTGGGCGGGGGCTACACCTTC.

The chain employs TRBV6-6 and TRBJ2-2; TRBD1 agrees at 8 bases. The CDR3 runs to 15 residues. Germline CDR1 and CDR2: MNHNY and SVGAGI (reference sequence). The ends lost 5 bases at V and 4 bases at J; junction bases unmatched: 6. CDR3 DNA: TGTGCCAGCAGTCACCGACAGGGGCTCACCGGGGAGCTGTTTTTT. Translation: CASSHRQGLTGELFF.

V usage is TRBV18 and J usage is TRBJ1-3; no firm D call. The CDR3 is 16 amino acids. The germline gives CDR1 KGHSH, CDR2 LQKENI. V lost 3 bases to trimming and J lost 3 bases, with 15 bases between them. This CDR3 reads CASSPFPASGGNTIYF. DNA for the CDR3: TGTGCCAGCTCACCCTTTCCGGCGTCAGGTGGAAACACCATATATTTT.

The V gene is TRBV5-6, the J gene TRBJ1-1; TRBD1 might be the D (5 bases). CDR1 SGHDT and CDR2 YYEEEE come from the germline V gene. The CDR3 is 17 amino acids. With 4 bases removed from V and 1 base from J, the gap between germline ends came to 20 bases. CDR3 sequence reads: CASSRLRGGKGNTEAFF. The DNA of the CDR3 is TGTGCCAGCAGCCGACTCCGTGGGGGGAAGGGGAACACTGAAGCTTTCTTT.

The genes are TRBV7-2 and TRBJ1-2, with unresolved D. Trimming pared 4 bases from V and 8 bases from J, leaving 5 bases between. The length of the CDR3 is 10 residues. Germline loops: CDR1 SGHTA, CDR2 FQGNSA. In DNA form, the CDR3 reads TGTGCCAGCAGCTGGCAGGGCTACACCTTC. Translating gives CASSWQGYTF.

The chain combines TRBV7-9 with TRBJ1-1; D call uncertain. The CDR3 length is 15 residues. V lost 4 bases, J lost 2 bases, and 14 bases lay in between. Germline lookup yields CDR1 SEHNR and CDR2 FQNEAQ (reference sequence). In DNA form, the CDR3 reads TGTGCCAGCAGCTCTGAGCGGAACTTAAACACTGAAGCTTTCTTT. Translation gives CASSSERNLNTEAFF.

This chain joins TRBV7-2 and TRBJ2-5; no firm D call. Looked up from germline, CDR1 is SGHTA and CDR2 is FQGNSA. V was cut by 1 base and J by 4 bases, with 13 bases left in between. This CDR3 has 15 residues. CDR3 sequence: CASSLDPRGRETQYF. The CDR3 bases are TGTGCCAGCAGCTTAGATCCTAGAGGTCGAGAGACCCAGTACTTC.

The chain links TRBV7-8 to TRBJ2-5, with 10 bases matching TRBD1. Germline V gene data show CDR1 as SGHVS and CDR2 as FQNEAQ. V gave up 5 bases and J gave up 6 bases; unmatched junction bases: 6. There are 14 residues in the CDR3. CDR3 DNA: TGTGCCAGCAGCCGAGGGACAGGGGAAAAGACCCAGTACTTC. The encoded protein is CASSRGTGEKTQYF.

This clone was counted once. This chain links TRBV15 with TRBJ2-5; TRBD2 matches at 7 bases. The CDR3 is 15 residues long. The germline CDR1 and CDR2 sequences are LNHNV and YYDKDF (reference sequence). Trimming at V came to 1 base and at J to 2 bases, leaving 4 bases not matched to a gene. CDR3 sequence (DNA): TGTGCCACCAGCAGAGCTAGCGGACGACAAGAGACCCAGTACTTC. As protein: CATSRASGRQETQYF.

This clone has just one count. This chain links TRBV13 with TRBJ2-2; D remains ambiguous. The V gene lost 5 bases and the J gene lost 6 bases, with 7 bases spanning the gap. The germline gives CDR1 PRHDT, CDR2 FYEKMQ (reference sequence). This CDR3 contains 12 residues. The CDR3 loop is CASSRVSGELFF. The CDR3 nucleotides read TGTGCCAGCAGCCGTGTTTCCGGGGAGCTGTTTTTT.

The chain combines TRBV6-6 with TRBJ1-5; D is possibly TRBD1 (5 bases). This CDR3 has 15 amino acids. Trimming removed 6 bases from V and 5 bases from J, with 17 bases in between. Germline loops: CDR1 MNHNY, CDR2 SVGAGI (reference sequence). The CDR3 protein is CASRPREGRDQPQHF. CDR3 nucleotide sequence: TGTGCCAGCAGACCCCGGGAGGGGAGGGATCAGCCCCAGCATTTT.

The chain couples TRBV19 to TRBJ2-3; 8 nucleotides agree with TRBD2. The length of the CDR3 is 14 residues. Germline V lookup: CDR1 LNHDA, CDR2 SQIVND (reference sequence). V shed 5 bases and J 4 bases; nucleotides not matched to a gene: 5. CDR3 amino acids: CASSVPGGPDTQYF. DNA of the CDR3: TGTGCCAGTAGTGTGCCGGGGGGGCCAGATACGCAGTATTTT.

This CDR3 reads CASRGGGTGHSYEQYF. Here the CDR3 DNA reads TGCGCCAGCAGGGGTGGGGGGACAGGCCATTCCTACGAGCAGTACTTC. This chain connects TRBV5-1 to TRBJ2-7; 8 bases match TRBD1. The CDR3 totals 16 residues. The junction had 11 bases not matched to a gene; V was cut back by 5 bases and J by 1 base. The V gene's germline CDR1 is SGHRS and CDR2 YFSETQ.

This chain connects TRBV5-1 to TRBJ2-2; D remains ambiguous. The CDR3 is made up of 14 amino acids. V was pared by 0 bases and J by 6 bases, with 9 bases between. Germline lookup yields CDR1 SGHRS and CDR2 YFSETQ. The CDR3 coding sequence is TGCGCCAGCAGCTTGGGGTCGGGTCCCGGGGAGCTGTTTTTT. Its protein is CASSLGSGPGELFF.

J is TRBJ2-5 and V is TRBV15; D is unclear. The CDR3 has 13 amino acids. From germline, CDR1 is LNHNV and CDR2 YYDKDF (reference sequence). Trimming cost V 0 bases and J 10 bases, with 12 bases left between them. The CDR3 loop is CATSRDPQDIQYF. Here the CDR3 DNA reads TGTGCCACCAGCAGAGACCCCCAGGATATCCAGTACTTC.

This clone was seen only once. The genes are TRBV7-2 and TRBJ1-1; D remains unclear. The CDR3 spans 14 residues. The V and J ends lost 6 bases and 4 bases respectively, with 15 bases between them. Per the germline V gene, CDR1 is SGHTA and CDR2 is FQGNSA. CDR3 nucleotide sequence: TGTGCCAGCAGACTTAATACCGGGAGCACTGAAGCTTTCTTT. Translated, it gives CASRLNTGSTEAFF.

The rearrangement joins TRBV28 to TRBJ1-2; D is ambiguous. Deletions cut 5 bases from V and 5 bases from J, with 18 bases between. The CDR3 runs 15 residues. Germline CDR1 MDHEN, CDR2 SYDVKM. The CDR3 bases are TGTGCCAGCAGTAGCAGGATGTTTTCCTTATATGGCTACACCTTC. As protein: CASSSRMFSLYGYTF.

The genes are TRBV28 and TRBJ2-6; D ambiguous. The V and J ends lost 8 bases and 0 bases respectively, with 5 bases between them. Germline CDR1 and CDR2: MDHEN and SYDVKM. The CDR3 covers 13 residues. CDR3 nucleotide sequence: TGTGCCAGCCGGTTCTCTGGGGCCAACGTCCTGACTTTC. As protein: CASRFSGANVLTF.

The chain recombines TRBV5-4 with TRBJ2-5, with TRBD2 identical over 8 bases. This CDR3 spans 15 amino acids. V gave up 4 bases and J gave up 2 bases; unmatched junction bases: 7. Germline V gene sequence: CDR1 SGHNT, CDR2 YYREEE (reference sequence). This CDR3 is CASSRRVAGQETQYF. CDR3 bases: TGTGCCAGCAGCCGGAGGGTAGCGGGACAAGAGACCCAGTACTTC.

This sequence joins TRBV11-1 and TRBJ1-2; D unclear. Germline V gene sequence: CDR1 SGHAT, CDR2 FQDESV (reference sequence). The CDR3 has 13 residues. The ends were cut back, 5 bases at V and 4 bases at J, with 11 bases in the middle. This CDR3 is CASSRTIGYGYTF. The DNA of the CDR3 is TGTGCCAGCAGCCGCACTATAGGCTATGGCTACACCTTC.

The chain employs TRBV9 and TRBJ1-2; 12 positions agree with TRBD1. Germline-derived CDR1 and CDR2 are SGDLS and YYNGEE. J lost 4 bases, V lost 0 bases, and 10 bases had no gene match. The CDR3 runs to 18 residues. CDR3 loop: CASSVARDRGPQLYGYTF. As DNA, the CDR3 is TGTGCCAGCAGCGTAGCCCGGGACAGGGGGCCGCAGCTCTATGGCTACACCTTC.

The chain uses TRBV27 and TRBJ2-6; unclear D gene. V was cut by 1 base and J by 4 bases, with 5 bases left in between. The CDR3 has 14 residues. Germline loops: CDR1 MNHEY, CDR2 SMNVEV (reference sequence). The CDR3 is CASSLYSGANVLTF. The DNA for the CDR3 is TGTGCCAGCAGTTTATACTCAGGGGCCAACGTCCTGACTTTC.